Following are 30 T cell receptor beta chains from one sample sequenced in a study of STAT5B mutations in CD4+ large granular lymphocyte leukemia. The table came from immunoSEQ multiplex PCR; TCRdb's copy has only in-frame clones and leaves some out. The sample records under 40,000 clones, 78% being singletons. The specimen sequenced was CD4+ T cells from blood buffy coats. The receptor set was obtained from a human donor in good health.

The chain links TRBV7-9 to TRBJ1-4; 9 positions match TRBD1. Per germline, CDR1 SEHNR and CDR2 FQNEAQ (reference sequence). With V trimmed by 5 bases and J by 5 bases, 3 bases remained unmatched. The CDR3 is 14 amino acids. CDR3 residues: CASSPTGGNEKLFF. Written as DNA, the CDR3 is TGTGCCAGCAGCCCGACAGGGGGGAATGAAAAACTGTTTTTT.

V usage is TRBV6-5 and J usage is TRBJ1-6, with D possibly matching TRBD1 (5 bases). CDR3 length: 15 residues. Germline CDR1 reads MNHEY; CDR2 reads SVGAGI. V lost 6 bases and J lost 7, with 16 bases in between. The CDR3 loop is CASRKNRDGNSPLHF. For the CDR3, the DNA is TGTGCCAGCAGAAAGAACCGGGACGGAAATTCACCCCTCCACTTT.

The V gene is TRBV19, the J gene TRBJ1-2, with TRBD1 identical over 11 bases. CDR3 length equals 15 residues. Trimming removed 6 bases from V and 6 bases from J; junction bases left unmatched: 9. The germline gives CDR1 LNHDA, CDR2 SQIVND (reference sequence). The CDR3: CASRESDRGLDGYTF. CDR3 DNA: TGTGCCAGTAGAGAATCGGACAGGGGGCTCGATGGCTACACCTTC.

The V call is TRBV7-9, the J call TRBJ2-7; 7 bases are a match to TRBD1. The CDR3 length is 15 residues. V trimming: 5 bases; J trimming: 0 bases; junction bases outside the gene matches: 7. In germline, CDR1 is SEHNR, CDR2 FQNEAQ (reference sequence). The CDR3 region has the DNA TGTGCCAGCAGCCGAGTGACAGGGATCTCCTACGAGCAGTACTTC. Its protein product is CASSRVTGISYEQYF.

The table lists this clone with a few counts. This chain uses TRBV18 with TRBJ1-2, with a weak D call TRBD1 (6 bases). V shed 2 bases and J shed 1 base, with 11 bases lying between them. This CDR3 region has 15 residues. CDR1 and CDR2 from the germline V gene are KGHSH and LQKENI. CDR3 sequence: CASSPIGQLNYGYTF. In DNA form, the CDR3 reads TGTGCCAGCTCACCAATCGGACAGCTTAACTATGGCTACACCTTC.

The V gene is TRBV7-9, the J gene TRBJ2-1; 10 bases are a match to TRBD2. V shed 10 bases and J 4 bases; nucleotides not matched to a gene: 13. CDR1 and CDR2 (germline): SEHNR, FQNEAQ (reference sequence). CDR3 length: 16 residues. Here the CDR3 DNA reads TGTGCCACGGCCGGGACTAGCGTAACACCTTACAATGAGCAGTTCTTC. As protein: CATAGTSVTPYNEQFF.

The rearrangement uses TRBV9 and TRBJ2-6; D perhaps matches TRBD2 (6 bases). The V end lost 5 bases, the J end lost 3 bases, and 12 bases lay between the germline ends. The germline V gene encodes CDR1 SGDLS and CDR2 YYNGEE. The CDR3 extends over 15 amino acids. Here the CDR3 reads CASREGGSGANVLTF. The DNA of the CDR3 is TGTGCCAGCAGGGAGGGTGGGAGTGGGGCCAACGTCCTGACTTTC.

Here the CDR3 reads CASSLSRRGTDTQYF. Here the CDR3 DNA reads TGTGCCAGCAGTTTATCGCGCAGGGGCACAGATACGCAGTATTTT. The chain recombines TRBV27 with TRBJ2-3, with a tentative D call TRBD1 (5 bases). V lost 0 bases and J lost 1, with 8 bases in between. The CDR3 runs 15 residues. Germline loops: CDR1 MNHEY, CDR2 SMNVEV (reference sequence).

The chain combines TRBV11-1 with TRBJ2-3; either TRBD1 or TRBD2 may fit D (6 bases each). The CDR3 has 15 amino acids. Trimming left V 7 bases short and J 6 bases short, with 20 bases between. Germline-derived CDR1 and CDR2 are SGHAT and FQDESV (reference sequence). The CDR3 DNA reads as TGTGCCAGCAAGGGGGGCAGGGAAAATTACGATACGCAGTATTTT. This gives the protein CASKGGRENYDTQYF.

The rearrangement uses TRBV5-4 and TRBJ2-7; 8 positions agree with TRBD2. The CDR3 has 15 amino acids. Germline V lookup: CDR1 SGHNT, CDR2 YYREEE (reference sequence). V dropped 4 bases and J dropped 0; count of bases not matched to a gene: 6. Here the CDR3 DNA reads TGTGCCAGCAGCCCCGGGCGGGAGGTCTCCTACGAGCAGTACTTC. Translated, it gives CASSPGREVSYEQYF.

The rearrangement uses TRBV6-6 and TRBJ2-3, with a possible D match to TRBD1 (6 bases). Per germline, CDR1 MNHNY and CDR2 SVGAGI (reference sequence). This CDR3 spans 14 amino acids. V gave up 7 bases and J gave up 6 bases, with 17 bases separating them. This CDR3 reads CASNTGTIADTQYF. The CDR3 DNA follows: TGTGCCAGCAATACAGGGACCATCGCCGATACGCAGTATTTT.

The rearrangement uses TRBV28 and TRBJ1-1; D gene ambiguous. Germline assignment: CDR1 MDHEN and CDR2 SYDVKM. V dropped 9 bases and J dropped 4 bases, with 21 bases sitting between them. The CDR3 covers 15 residues. As DNA, the CDR3 is TGTGCCAGTCAGCTCCTGACGCTTATGTTCACTGAAGCTTTCTTT. Translated: CASQLLTLMFTEAFF.

The DNA for the CDR3 is TGCAGTGCCACATATAACAATGAGCAGTTCTTC. It translates to CSATYNNEQFF. The rearrangement links TRBV20-1 to TRBJ2-1, with D unclear. CDR3 length: 11 residues. Germline V gene data show CDR1 as DFQATT and CDR2 as SNEGSKA (reference sequence). V was trimmed by 6 bases and J by 5 bases, leaving 8 bases between them.

The chain recombines TRBV7-9 with TRBJ1-4; 7 positions match TRBD1. V shed 6 bases, J shed 11 bases, and the junction held 6 bases outside the gene matches. The CDR3 is 12 residues long. The V gene's germline CDR1 is SEHNR and CDR2 FQNEAQ (reference sequence). The CDR3 bases are TGTGCCAGCAGAGGGGACAGCGTTAAACTGTTTTTT. Residues: CASRGDSVKLFF.

J is TRBJ2-7 and V is TRBV7-2; 7 positions match TRBD2. Looked up from germline, CDR1 is SGHTA and CDR2 is FQGNSA. The J segment lost 5 bases and the V segment lost 0 bases, leaving 13 bases of the junction unmatched. The CDR3 has 17 residues. CDR3 region: CASSLAGSGGGRDEQYF. The CDR3 DNA reads as TGTGCCAGCAGCTTAGCGGGAAGTGGGGGGGGTAGGGACGAGCAGTACTTC. The whole variable domain, filled in from reference TRBV7-2 and TRBJ2-7, reads GAGVSQSPSNKVTEKGKDVELRCDPISGHTALYWYRQSLGQGLEFLIYFQGNSAPDKSGLPSDRFSAERTGGSVSTLTIQRTQQEDSAVYLCASSLAGSGGGRDEQYFGPGTRLTVT.

This sequence joins TRBV7-8 and TRBJ2-1; possible D gene TRBD2, 7 bases. This CDR3 is built from 15 residues. Trimming shortened V by 0 bases and J by 7 bases, and 13 bases separated the two germline ends. Germline V CDR1 and CDR2: SGHVS, FQNEAQ. CDR3 protein: CASSLAGGQWNEQFF. CDR3 DNA: TGTGCCAGCAGCTTAGCGGGGGGGCAGTGGAATGAGCAGTTCTTC.

This rearrangement joins TRBV11-1 to TRBJ2-3; 8 positions agree with TRBD2. The CDR3 has 15 residues. CDR1 and CDR2 (germline): SGHAT, FQDESV (reference sequence). After removal of 1 base from V and 4 bases from J, the junction contained 4 bases not matched to a gene. The CDR3 DNA sequence: TGTGCCAGCAGCTTAGGTCGGGGGGGGGCAGATACGCAGTATTTT. This gives the protein CASSLGRGGADTQYF.

A single count supports this clone. The rearrangement links TRBV6-6 to TRBJ2-5; 8 bases match TRBD1. The CDR3 contains 14 residues. V was pared by 6 bases and J by 3 bases, with 6 bases of the junction left unmatched. Germline V CDR1 and CDR2: MNHNY, SVGAGI (reference sequence). Here the CDR3 DNA reads TGTGCCAGCAGGGCCGGGACAGGAGAAGAGACCCAGTACTTC. Its translation is CASRAGTGEETQYF.

The chain uses TRBV18 and TRBJ2-3, with 11 nucleotides matching TRBD2. The V and J ends lost 3 bases and 3 bases, in that order; junction bases with no gene match: 5. The CDR3 runs 16 residues. Germline V CDR1 and CDR2: KGHSH, LQKENI. The CDR3 coding sequence is TGTGCCAGCTCACCGCCGGGACTAGCGGAGACAGATACGCAGTATTTT. It translates to CASSPPGLAETDTQYF.

The chain carries TRBV11-2 and TRBJ2-6, with 8 bases lining up with TRBD2. Germline CDR1 is SGHAT and CDR2 is FQNNGV. V lost 5 bases and J lost 0; bases outside the gene matches: 6. CDR3 size: 17 residues. The CDR3 is CASSNSGTSSGANVLTF. In DNA, the CDR3 is TGTGCCAGCAGCAATAGCGGGACTAGCTCTGGGGCCAACGTCCTGACTTTC. Filled out from reference TRBV11-2 and TRBJ2-6, the complete variable domain reads EAGVAQSPRYKIIEKRQSVAFWCNPISGHATLYWYQQILGQGPKLLIQFQNNGVVDDSQLPKDRFSAERLKGVDSTLKIQPAKLEDSAVYLCASSNSGTSSGANVLTFGAGSRLTVL.

The rearrangement uses TRBV15 and TRBJ2-7, with 8 bases fitting TRBD2. The V gene's germline CDR1 is LNHNV and CDR2 YYDKDF (reference sequence). This CDR3 contains 19 residues. V was clipped by 5 bases and J by 3 bases; unmatched bases: 21. The CDR3: CATSGLRGAGGGVGYEQYF. In nucleotides, the CDR3 is TGTGCCACCAGCGGGCTGCGGGGGGCAGGCGGCGGTGTGGGCTACGAGCAGTACTTC.

In DNA, the CDR3 is TGTGCCAGCAGTTTTGGATCGGCGCGCTACGAGCAGTACTTC. Translated: CASSFGSARYEQYF. V and J are TRBV28 and TRBJ2-7, with D hard to call. The CDR3 covers 14 residues. V gave up 3 bases and J gave up 3 bases, with 12 bases separating them. CDR1 is MDHEN, CDR2 SYDVKM, per germline.

V gene TRBV28 combines with J gene TRBJ2-7; tentatively, D is TRBD1 (5 bases). Trimming removed 6 bases from V and 2 bases from J, with 14 bases in between. Germline CDR1 is MDHEN and CDR2 is SYDVKM. The CDR3 is made up of 14 amino acids. The CDR3 nucleotides read TGTGCCAGCAGGGACACCCGTCAAACCTACGAGCAGTACTTC. Translated: CASRDTRQTYEQYF.

The chain recombines TRBV18 with TRBJ2-3, with TRBD2 matching 9 bases. The V segment lost 6 bases and the J segment 4 bases; nucleotides outside the gene matches: 5. The CDR3 consists of 14 residues. The germline CDR1 and CDR2 sequences are KGHSH and LQKENI. The CDR3: CASSGTSTSDTQYF. The CDR3 DNA reads as TGTGCCAGCTCCGGGACTAGCACATCAGATACGCAGTATTTT.

This chain's CDR3 is CASSSSSSPLGTEQFF. As DNA, the CDR3 is TGTGCCAGCTCAAGTTCCTCTAGCCCCTTAGGCACTGAGCAGTTCTTC. V usage is TRBV18 and J usage is TRBJ2-1; D is possibly TRBD2 (5 bases). There are 16 residues in the CDR3. Germline V CDR1 and CDR2: KGHSH, LQKENI. V lost 5 bases and J lost 9, with 23 bases in between.

This clone turned up a few times. The rearrangement links TRBV5-1 to TRBJ1-6, with TRBD1 matching 7 bases. J lost 6 bases, V lost 0 bases, and 9 bases had no gene match. CDR1 SGHRS and CDR2 YFSETQ come from the germline V gene. This CDR3 comprises 17 residues. CDR3 in amino acids: CASSLGDRESRNSPLHF. CDR3 nucleotides: TGCGCCAGCAGCTTGGGTGACAGGGAGTCTCGTAATTCACCCCTCCACTTT. Full variable domain (rest looked up from reference TRBV5-1 and TRBJ1-6): KAGVTQTPRYLIKTRGQQVTLSCSPISGHRSVSWYQQTPGQGLQFLFEYFSETQRNKGNFPGRFSGRQFSNSRSEMNVSTLELGDSALYLCASSLGDRESRNSPLHFGNGTRLTVT.

CDR3: CASSSAGGVTGELFF. In nucleotides, the CDR3 is TGTGCCAGCAGTTCAGCGGGGGGGGTCACCGGGGAGCTGTTTTTT. The V gene is TRBV28, the J gene TRBJ2-2; 10 bases are shared with TRBD2. The CDR3 runs to 15 residues. Unmatched junction bases numbered 3, after V lost 4 bases and J lost 4 bases. CDR1 MDHEN and CDR2 SYDVKM come from the germline V gene.

This chain links TRBV7-9 with TRBJ2-1; 11 bases are a match to TRBD2. Germline lookup yields CDR1 SEHNR and CDR2 FQNEAQ (reference sequence). The ends lost 2 bases at V and 0 bases at J; junction bases unmatched: 6. This CDR3 is built from 18 residues. Written as DNA, the CDR3 is TGTGCCAGCAGCTTAAGACTAGCGGGGCCCAGCTCCTACAATGAGCAGTTCTTC. Translated: CASSLRLAGPSSYNEQFF.

The rearrangement uses TRBV6-4 and TRBJ2-3; TRBD1 is a possible D gene (6 bases). CDR1 MRHNA and CDR2 SNTAGT come from the germline V gene. This CDR3 spans 15 amino acids. V was clipped by 4 bases and J by 4 bases, with 15 bases between them. The CDR3 DNA is TGTGCCAGCAGTGCCACAGGGAATTCGGCAGATACGCAGTATTTT. Translation: CASSATGNSADTQYF.

The rearrangement joins TRBV6-5 to TRBJ2-2, with a tentative D call TRBD2 (5 bases). Germline assignment: CDR1 MNHEY and CDR2 SVGAGI. This CDR3 contains 14 residues. The ends were cut back, 2 bases at V and 7 bases at J, with 11 bases in the middle. The CDR3 DNA sequence: TGTGCCAGCAGTTACGGGCAGCGGAGCGGGGAGCTGTTTTTT. It yields the protein CASSYGQRSGELFF.